This T cell receptor beta chain was sequenced during a study of blood T cells in healthy people across ages. As regards this clonotype: Its antigen is still unknown.

Study conclusions and caveats: The fall in TCR beta diversity per million T cells was roughly linear with age.

Per germline, CDR1 SGHTA and CDR2 FQGTGA. This CDR3 contains 15 residues. V lost 2 bases and J lost 3, with 12 bases in between. Each donor was a healthy Caucasian individual from Russia, aged roughly 6 to 90. The use of a sample-barcoded 5' primer and a J-beta primer mix characterized a second PCR of about 6 to 12 cycles. Each TCR beta cDNA got a 12-nucleotide random molecular identifier. In TCRdb, the 5' RACE reads were re-called with MiXCR into one record per CDR3 protein. Of 1.5 million to 2 million distinct CDR3 sequences listed, over 25% are singletons. This clonotype was sampled from a woman aged 25 to 39 in good health. Material for sequencing was blood. The chain has TRBV7-3 and TRBJ2-3; D might be TRBD1 (6 bases). CDR3 sequence: CASSLLRGKTDTQYF. The CDR3 DNA follows: TGTGCCAGCAGCTTACTGAGGGGGAAAACAGATACGCAGTATTTT.